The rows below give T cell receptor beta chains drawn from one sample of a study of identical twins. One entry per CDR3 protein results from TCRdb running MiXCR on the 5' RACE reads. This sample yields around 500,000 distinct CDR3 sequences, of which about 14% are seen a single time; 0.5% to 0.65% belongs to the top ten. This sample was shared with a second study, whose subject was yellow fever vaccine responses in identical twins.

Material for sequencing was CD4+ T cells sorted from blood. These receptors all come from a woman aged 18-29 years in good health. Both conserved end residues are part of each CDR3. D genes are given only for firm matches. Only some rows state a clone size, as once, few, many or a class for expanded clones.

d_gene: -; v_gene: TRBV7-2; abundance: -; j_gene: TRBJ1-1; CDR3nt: TGTGCCAGCAACAGACTCGGACAGAACACTGAAGCTTTCTTT; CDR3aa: CASNRLGQNTEAFF
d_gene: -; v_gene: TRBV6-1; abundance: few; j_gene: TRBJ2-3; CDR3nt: TGTGCCAGCAGCCGAGCAGGGGGAGGGAGGACAGATACGCAGTATTTT; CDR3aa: CASSRAGGGRTDTQYF
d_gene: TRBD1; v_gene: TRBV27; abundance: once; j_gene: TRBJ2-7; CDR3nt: TGTGCCACCCATAATCGAGGGGGCGGCGAGCAGTACTTC; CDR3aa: CATHNRGGGEQYF
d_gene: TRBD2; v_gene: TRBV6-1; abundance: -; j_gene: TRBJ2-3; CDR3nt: TGTGCCAGCAGTGTGGGGCGGACTAGCGGGGGGGCAAGAGATACGCAGTATTTT; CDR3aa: CASSVGRTSGGARDTQYF
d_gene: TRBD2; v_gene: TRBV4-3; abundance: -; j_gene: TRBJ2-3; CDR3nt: TGCGCCAGCAGCCAAGATGGTGCCGGTAGCGGGAGGTCGGATACGCAGTATTTT; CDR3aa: CASSQDGAGSGRSDTQYF
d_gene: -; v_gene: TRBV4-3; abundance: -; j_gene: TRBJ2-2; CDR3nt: TGCGCCAGGAGCTCCGGGCTGCTCACCGGGGAGCTGTTTTTT; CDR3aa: CARSSGLLTGELFF
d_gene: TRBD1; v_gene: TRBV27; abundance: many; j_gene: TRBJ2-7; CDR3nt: TGTGCCAGCAGTAGCCTAGGGACAGCGTCGTACGAGCAGTACTTC; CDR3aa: CASSSLGTASYEQYF
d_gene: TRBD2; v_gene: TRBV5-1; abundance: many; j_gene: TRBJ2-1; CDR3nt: TGCGCCAGCAGCGGAAGCGGGGAAAGACCCAATGAGCAGTTCTTC; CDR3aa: CASSGSGERPNEQFF
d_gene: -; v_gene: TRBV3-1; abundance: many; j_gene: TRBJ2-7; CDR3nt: TGTGCCAGCAGCCAAGGGGGAGCCTACGAGCAGTACTTC; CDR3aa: CASSQGGAYEQYF
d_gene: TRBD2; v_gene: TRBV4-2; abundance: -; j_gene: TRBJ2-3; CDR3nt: TGTGCCAGCAGCTCTACTAGCGGGGGGCAAGAAGATACGCAGTATTTT; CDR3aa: CASSSTSGGQEDTQYF
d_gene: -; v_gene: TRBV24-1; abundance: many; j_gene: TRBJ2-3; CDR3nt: TGTGCCACCAGTGACATTGACCCAACCGGGACGCAGTATTTT; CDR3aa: CATSDIDPTGTQYF
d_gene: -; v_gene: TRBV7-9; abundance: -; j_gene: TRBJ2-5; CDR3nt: TGTGCCAGCAGGCGACAGGAAGAGACCCAGTACTTC; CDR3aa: CASRRQEETQYF
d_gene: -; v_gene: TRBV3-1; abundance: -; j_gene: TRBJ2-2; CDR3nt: TGTGCCAGCAGCGTCGGGGGTAGTGGCGGGGAGCTGTTTTTT; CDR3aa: CASSVGGSGGELFF
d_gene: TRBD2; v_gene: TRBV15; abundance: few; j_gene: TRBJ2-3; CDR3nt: TGTGCCACCAGCAGAAAGAGGACTAGCGGGGAACTTACAGATACGCAGTATTTT; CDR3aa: CATSRKRTSGELTDTQYF
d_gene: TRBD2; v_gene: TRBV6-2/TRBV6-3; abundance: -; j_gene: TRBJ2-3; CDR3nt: TGTGCCAGCAGTTACCTTCTACTAGCGGGAGGCACAGATACGCAGTATTTT; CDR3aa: CASSYLLLAGGTDTQYF
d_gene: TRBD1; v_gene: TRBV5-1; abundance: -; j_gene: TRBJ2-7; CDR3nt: TGCGCCAGCAGCTTGGCCGGGACAGGGGTCGGAGAGCAGTACTTC; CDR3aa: CASSLAGTGVGEQYF
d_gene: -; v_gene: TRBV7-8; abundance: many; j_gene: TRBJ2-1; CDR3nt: TGTGCCAGCAGCTCGCCGGGACTTAGGAGCTCCTACAATGAGCAGTTCTTC; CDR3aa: CASSSPGLRSSYNEQFF
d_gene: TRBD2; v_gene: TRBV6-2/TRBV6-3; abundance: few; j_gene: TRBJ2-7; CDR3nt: TGTGCCAGCACCATCGGGCTAGCGGGATCCTACGAGCAGTACTTC; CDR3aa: CASTIGLAGSYEQYF
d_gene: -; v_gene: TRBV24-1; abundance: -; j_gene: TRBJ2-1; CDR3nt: TGTGCCACCAGCGCCCCAGTTTCCTACAATGAGCAGTTCTTC; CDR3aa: CATSAPVSYNEQFF
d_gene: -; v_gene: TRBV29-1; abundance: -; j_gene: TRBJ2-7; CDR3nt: TGCAGCGTTGTGACCTTCACCTACGAGCAGTACTTC; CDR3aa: CSVVTFTYEQYF
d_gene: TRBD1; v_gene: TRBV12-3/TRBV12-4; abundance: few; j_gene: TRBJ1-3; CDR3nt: TGTGCCAGCAGGGGGACAGGGACTGGAAACACCATATATTTT; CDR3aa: CASRGTGTGNTIYF
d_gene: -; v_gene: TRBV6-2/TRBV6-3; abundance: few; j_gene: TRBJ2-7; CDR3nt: TGTGCCACCAACCGGGACACATCATCCGAGCAGTACTTC; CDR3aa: CATNRDTSSEQYF
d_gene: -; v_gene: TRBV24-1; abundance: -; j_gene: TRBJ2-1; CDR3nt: TGTGCCACCAGTGATCGGGACTCCCTTTCCTACAATGAGCAGTTCTTC; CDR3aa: CATSDRDSLSYNEQFF
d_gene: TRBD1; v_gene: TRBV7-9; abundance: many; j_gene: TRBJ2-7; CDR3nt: TGTGCCAGCAGCTTAGCGGGACAGACTTACGAGCAGTACTTC; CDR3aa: CASSLAGQTYEQYF
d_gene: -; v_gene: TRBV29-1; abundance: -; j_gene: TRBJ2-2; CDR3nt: TGCAGCGTCCGCAGCCTGCTTAACACCGGGGAGCTGTTTTTT; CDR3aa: CSVRSLLNTGELFF
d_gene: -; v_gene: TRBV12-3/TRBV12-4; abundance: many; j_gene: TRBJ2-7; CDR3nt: TGTGCCAGCAGTCCGAATGATGCGGAGCAGTACTTC; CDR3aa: CASSPNDAEQYF
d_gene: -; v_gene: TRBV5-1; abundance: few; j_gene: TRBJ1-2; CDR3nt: TGCGCCAGCAGGGCCTCCTCCGCGAACCCCTATGGCTACACCTTC; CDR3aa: CASRASSANPYGYTF
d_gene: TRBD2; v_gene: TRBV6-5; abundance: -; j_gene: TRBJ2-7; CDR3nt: TGTGCCAGCAGTTACTCGAAGCTAGCGGGGGGGCTTATCCCCTACGAGCAGTACTTC; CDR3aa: CASSYSKLAGGLIPYEQYF
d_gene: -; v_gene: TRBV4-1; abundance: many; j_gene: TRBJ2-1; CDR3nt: TGCGCCAGCAGCCAAACCCATGAGCAGTTCTTC; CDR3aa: CASSQTHEQFF
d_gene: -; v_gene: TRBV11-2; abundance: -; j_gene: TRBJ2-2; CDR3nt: TGTGCCAGCAGCTTAGTCCCTTCGTCCCGGAACACCGGGGAGCTGTTTTTT; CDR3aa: CASSLVPSSRNTGELFF
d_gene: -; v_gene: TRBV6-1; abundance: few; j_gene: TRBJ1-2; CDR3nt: TGTGCCAGCAGTGTATCACAGGGACAAGGCTACACCTTC; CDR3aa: CASSVSQGQGYTF